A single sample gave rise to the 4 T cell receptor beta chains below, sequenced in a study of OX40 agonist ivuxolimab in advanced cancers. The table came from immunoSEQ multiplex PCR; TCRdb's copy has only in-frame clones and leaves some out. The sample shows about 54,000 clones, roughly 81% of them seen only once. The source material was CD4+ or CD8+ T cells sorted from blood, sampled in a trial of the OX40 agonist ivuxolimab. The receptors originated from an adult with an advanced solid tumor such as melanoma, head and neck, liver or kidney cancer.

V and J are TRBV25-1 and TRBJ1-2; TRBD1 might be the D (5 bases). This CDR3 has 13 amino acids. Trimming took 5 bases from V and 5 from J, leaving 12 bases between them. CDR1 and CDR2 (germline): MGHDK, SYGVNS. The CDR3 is CASSTTGTYGYTF. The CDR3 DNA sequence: TGTGCCAGCAGTACTACCGGGACGTATGGCTACACCTTC.

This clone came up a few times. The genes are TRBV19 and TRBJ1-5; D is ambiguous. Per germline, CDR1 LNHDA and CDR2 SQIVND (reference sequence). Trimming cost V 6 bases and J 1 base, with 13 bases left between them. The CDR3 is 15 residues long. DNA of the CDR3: TGTGCCAGTAGCCCCCAGCTTACCAGCAATCAGCCCCAGCATTTT. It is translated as CASSPQLTSNQPQHF. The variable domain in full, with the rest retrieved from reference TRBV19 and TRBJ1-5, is DGGITQSPKYLFRKEGQNVTLSCEQNLNHDAMYWYRQDPGQGLRLIYYSQIVNDFQKGDIAEGYSVSREKKESFPLTVTSAQKNPTAFYLCASSPQLTSNQPQHFGDGTRLSIL.

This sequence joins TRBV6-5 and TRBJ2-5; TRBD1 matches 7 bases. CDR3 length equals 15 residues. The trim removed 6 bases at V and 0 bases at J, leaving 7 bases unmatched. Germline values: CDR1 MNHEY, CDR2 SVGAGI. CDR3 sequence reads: CASSPPGTDQETQYF. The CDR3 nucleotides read TGTGCCAGCAGCCCCCCGGGGACAGACCAAGAGACCCAGTACTTC.

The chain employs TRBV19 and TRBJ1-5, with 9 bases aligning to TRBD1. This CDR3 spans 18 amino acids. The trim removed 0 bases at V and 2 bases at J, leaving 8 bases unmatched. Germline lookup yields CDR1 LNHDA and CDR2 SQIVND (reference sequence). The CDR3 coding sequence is TGTGCCAGTAGTATAGATGGGGGGACAGGGCTAGGCAATCAGCCCCAGCATTTT. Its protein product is CASSIDGGTGLGNQPQHF.